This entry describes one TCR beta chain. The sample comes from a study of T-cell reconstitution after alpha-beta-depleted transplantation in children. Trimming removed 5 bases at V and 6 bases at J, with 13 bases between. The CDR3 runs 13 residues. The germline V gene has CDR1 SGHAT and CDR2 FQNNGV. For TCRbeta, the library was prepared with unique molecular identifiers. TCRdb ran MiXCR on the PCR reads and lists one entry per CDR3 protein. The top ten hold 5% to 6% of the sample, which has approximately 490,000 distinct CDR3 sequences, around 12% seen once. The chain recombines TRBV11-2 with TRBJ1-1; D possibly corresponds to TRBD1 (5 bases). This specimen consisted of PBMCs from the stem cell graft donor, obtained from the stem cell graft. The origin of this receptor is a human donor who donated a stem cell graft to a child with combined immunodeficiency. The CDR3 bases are TGTGCCAGCAGCCCACAAGGAGGGGCTGAAGCTTTCTTT. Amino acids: CASSPQGGAEAFF.